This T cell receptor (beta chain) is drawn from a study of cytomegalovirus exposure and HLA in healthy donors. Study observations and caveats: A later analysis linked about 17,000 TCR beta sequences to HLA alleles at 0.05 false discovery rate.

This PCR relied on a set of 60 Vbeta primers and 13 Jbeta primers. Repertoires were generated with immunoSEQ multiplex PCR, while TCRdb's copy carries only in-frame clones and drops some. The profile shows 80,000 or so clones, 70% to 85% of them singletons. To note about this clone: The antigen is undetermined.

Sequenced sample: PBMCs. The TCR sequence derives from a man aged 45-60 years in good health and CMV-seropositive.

As DNA, the CDR3 is TGTGCCAGCTCACTCCGGACAGGGGAGGAGACCCAGTACTTC. This sequence encodes CASSLRTGEETQYF. J is TRBJ2-5 and V is TRBV18; 9 bases are a match to TRBD1. V was clipped by 4 bases and J by 5 bases; unmatched bases: 5. Germline-derived CDR1 and CDR2 are KGHSH and LQKENI. The CDR3 has 14 residues.